Listed below are T cell receptor beta chains from one sample, sequenced in a study of Graves' ophthalmopathy and Graves' hyperthyroidism. TCRdb independently ran MiXCR on the multiplex PCR reads; one entry per CDR3 protein. The sample shows 360,000 or so distinct CDR3 sequences, approximately 20% of them seen only once. The sequencing input was peripheral blood. The receptors were sampled from a woman aged 18-35 years with Graves' ophthalmopathy. Both conserved end residues are part of each CDR3. The D gene is left open where the match is weak. The listing skips clone size in some rows; elsewhere it reads once, few, many or a size class.

d_call	clone_size	cdr3_length	v_call	j_call	cdr3_nt	cdr3_aa
-	many	13	TRBV12-3/TRBV12-4	TRBJ2-5	TGTGCCAGCAGTGACTCGGGGGTGAAGACCCAGTACTTC	CASSDSGVKTQYF
-	many	15	TRBV15	TRBJ2-5	TGTGCCACCAGCAGAGTCCAGGCACCCCCAGGGACCCAGTACTTC	CATSRVQAPPGTQYF
TRBD1	many	10	TRBV7-2	TRBJ2-7	TGTGCAGTTGGACAGGGGGAGCAGTACTTC	CAVGQGEQYF
-	many	13	TRBV2	TRBJ2-7	TGTGCCAGCAAGCCTAGCGCCACCTACGAGCAGTACTTC	CASKPSATYEQYF
-	-	14	TRBV27	TRBJ2-7	TGTGCCAGCAGTCTATCTTCACTAGTCCACGAGCAGTACTTC	CASSLSSLVHEQYF
TRBD1	many	19	TRBV7-2	TRBJ1-1	TGTGCCAGCAGGGGAGGTGACAGGGCGAATTGGGTAGTCAGTACTGAAGCTTTCTTT	CASRGGDRANWVVSTEAFF
TRBD1	many	16	TRBV30	TRBJ2-7	TGTGCCTGGAGTGTGGGGGTCACCCGGGACAGCTACGAGCAGTACTTC	CAWSVGVTRDSYEQYF
-	few	15	TRBV5-5	TRBJ2-5	TGTGCCAGCACCCAAGTAGGGGGTTCCCAAGAGACCCAGTACTTC	CASTQVGGSQETQYF
-	many	10	TRBV20-1	TRBJ1-1	TGCAGTGCTAGTAGGGCTGAAGCTTTCTTT	CSASRAEAFF
-	many	11	TRBV30	TRBJ1-1	TGTGCCTCACGAGTCCTTGAGCGGGCTTTCTTT	CASRVLERAFF
TRBD2	few	17	TRBV11-2	TRBJ2-5	TGTGCCAGCAGCCGCCCGTCTAGCGGGGGGGCTCAAGAGACCCAGTACTTC	CASSRPSSGGAQETQYF
-	-	13	TRBV19	TRBJ2-7	TGTGCCAGTAGTATGGCCAGGGGCTACGAGCAGTACTTC	CASSMARGYEQYF
TRBD1	many	13	TRBV5-1	TRBJ1-1	TGCGCCAGCAGATCAGGGGGCCACACTGAAGCTTTCTTT	CASRSGGHTEAFF
-	many	16	TRBV6-2/TRBV6-3	TRBJ2-5	TGTGCCAGCACCCCAGGACAGTCCTCCCTGCGGGAGACCCAGTACTTC	CASTPGQSSLRETQYF
TRBD1	many	16	TRBV7-2	TRBJ2-7	TGTGCCAGCAGCTCCCGCCCGGGACAGGCTTCCTACGAGCAGTACTTC	CASSSRPGQASYEQYF
-	many	16	TRBV12-3/TRBV12-4	TRBJ2-5	TGTGCCAGCAGTTTAGGGTTCACAGGGAGCCAAGAGACCCAGTACTTC	CASSLGFTGSQETQYF
TRBD1	many	18	TRBV5-1	TRBJ1-1	TGCGCCAGCAGAGGGGGGCTTTTGACAGGGGAAAAGGGCACTGAAGCTTTCTTT	CASRGGLLTGEKGTEAFF
TRBD2	many	13	TRBV7-2	TRBJ2-5	TGTGCCAGCAGCCCAGGACTAGGTCAGACCCAGTACTTC	CASSPGLGQTQYF
-	-	14	TRBV6-2/TRBV6-3	TRBJ2-7	TGTGCCAGCAAGAAGGGCAGGCTGTCCTACGAGCAGTACTTC	CASKKGRLSYEQYF
TRBD1	few	14	TRBV28	TRBJ1-2	TGTGCCAGCAGTCTCCGGGACAGGGATTATGGCTACACCTTC	CASSLRDRDYGYTF
-	many	19	TRBV25-1	TRBJ1-3	TGTGCCAGCAGTGGGGTACCTCTGGCGGGGACACCCTCTGGAAACACCATATATTTT	CASSGVPLAGTPSGNTIYF
TRBD1	-	13	TRBV25-1	TRBJ1-1	TGTGCCAGCGTTCGGACAGGGGGCACTGAAGCTTTCTTT	CASVRTGGTEAFF
-	many	11	TRBV6-5	TRBJ2-2	TGTGCCAGCAGTAGGTCCGGGGAGCTGTTTTTT	CASSRSGELFF
TRBD1	many	15	TRBV9	TRBJ2-7	TGTGCCAGCAGCGTAGGCGGGACAGGTTCGGCCGAGCAGTACTTC	CASSVGGTGSAEQYF
TRBD2	many	15	TRBV6-1	TRBJ2-7	TGTGCCAGCAGGACTAGCGGGAGCTCGGGTTGCGAGCAGTACTTC	CASRTSGSSGCEQYF
TRBD1	-	12	TRBV30	TRBJ1-2	TGTGCCTGGGGATGGACAGGGGATGGCTACACCTTC	CAWGWTGDGYTF
-	many	14	TRBV7-2	TRBJ2-7	TGTGCCAGCAGCTTCCCGGGGGAGAATTACGAGCAGTACTTC	CASSFPGENYEQYF
-	many	16	TRBV10-3	TRBJ1-6	TGTGCCATCAGTCCGGACCTTCCCAGAGTTAATTCACCCCTCCACTTT	CAISPDLPRVNSPLHF
TRBD1	many	14	TRBV12-3/TRBV12-4	TRBJ1-1	TGTGCCAGCAGACGACAGGGATTGGGTACTGAAGCTTTCTTT	CASRRQGLGTEAFF
-	many	16	TRBV6-5	TRBJ1-5	TGTGCCAGCAGTTACCTCGGGAGGGAGAACAATCAGCCCCAGCATTTT	CASSYLGRENNQPQHF
-	once	13	TRBV6-1	TRBJ1-2	TGTGCCAGCAGCCCGGTGGAAAACTATGGCTACACCTTC	CASSPVENYGYTF
-	many	13	TRBV10-3	TRBJ1-2	TGTGCCATCAGTGAAGTAGGGGGCTATGGCTACACCTTC	CAISEVGGYGYTF
-	many	18	TRBV6-5	TRBJ1-6	TGTGCCAGCAGTTACTCGCGTCTATCCAGGGGCCATAATTCACCCCTCCACTTT	CASSYSRLSRGHNSPLHF
-	many	15	TRBV28	TRBJ1-2	TGTGCCAGCAGTTTATCAGGGGCCCGTGGAAGAGGCTACACCTTC	CASSLSGARGRGYTF
-	many	14	TRBV7-2	TRBJ2-5	TGTGCCAGCAGCTTACTGGGGTGGGGAGAGACCCAGTACTTC	CASSLLGWGETQYF
-	many	15	TRBV27	TRBJ2-5	TGTGCCAGCAGTTTAGAGGGTGTTGGGACGGAGACCCAGTACTTC	CASSLEGVGTETQYF
-	-	15	TRBV28	TRBJ2-7	TGTGCCAGCAGTAAAACGGGGACTCTCTCCTACGAGCAGTACTTC	CASSKTGTLSYEQYF
-	many	14	TRBV10-2	TRBJ1-2	TGCGCCAGCAGTAGCCAAGGACCGGCCTATGGCTACACCTTC	CASSSQGPAYGYTF
TRBD1	many	13	TRBV7-9	TRBJ2-7	TGTGCCAGCAGCAAGGAACAGGGGGCCGAGCAGTACTTC	CASSKEQGAEQYF
TRBD1	once	17	TRBV4-3	TRBJ1-1	TGCGCCAGCAGCGGATGGACAGGGGGCGTAAAGAACACTGAAGCTTTCTTT	CASSGWTGGVKNTEAFF
TRBD1	many	18	TRBV28	TRBJ2-7	TGTGCCAGCACCACATTTACCCGTTTCCGGGACAGCACCTACGAGCAGTACTTC	CASTTFTRFRDSTYEQYF
-	many	14	TRBV12-3/TRBV12-4	TRBJ1-2	TGTGCCAGCAGTTTAGGAAGGGCCTACTATGGCTACACCTTC	CASSLGRAYYGYTF
-	many	15	TRBV7-3	TRBJ2-6	TGTGCCAGCAGCCCCAACAGGGCTGGGGCCAACGTCCTGACTTTC	CASSPNRAGANVLTF
-	many	16	TRBV28	TRBJ1-2	TGTGCCAGCAGTTTCTCAGGCAGTCCTGCTAACTATGGCTACACCTTC	CASSFSGSPANYGYTF
-	many	16	TRBV6-2/TRBV6-3	TRBJ1-1	TGTGCCAGCCGACCTAGGGGGGCAATCGGTCGCTCTGAAGCTTTCTTT	CASRPRGAIGRSEAFF
-	many	13	TRBV5-5	TRBJ2-5	TGTGCCAGCCGAAGGACAGGAGGGGAGACCCAGTACTTC	CASRRTGGETQYF
-	many	14	TRBV7-3	TRBJ1-3	TGTGCCAGCAGCTTGGGGAGCCCTGGAAACACCATATATTTT	CASSLGSPGNTIYF
-	many	12	TRBV27	TRBJ1-2	TGTGCCAGCAAGGACCATAACTATGGCTACACCTTC	CASKDHNYGYTF
-	many	14	TRBV27	TRBJ2-5	TGTGCCAGCAGTTTATGGGCGGGTAAAGAGACCCAGTACTTC	CASSLWAGKETQYF
-	-	14	TRBV12-3/TRBV12-4	TRBJ1-3	TGTGCCAGCAGTTTGGGCCACATTGGAAACACCATATATTTT	CASSLGHIGNTIYF
-	many	11	TRBV30	TRBJ1-1	TGTGCCTTCCGGGCCGGGTCTGAAGCTTTCTTT	CAFRAGSEAFF
-	many	15	TRBV30	TRBJ1-1	TGTGCCTGGAACGATAGGGTGTCAGTGGGCACTGAAGCTTTCTTT	CAWNDRVSVGTEAFF
-	many	15	TRBV27	TRBJ1-5	TGTGCCAGCAGCCACAGGGCGGGGGGGGATCAGCCCCAGCATTTT	CASSHRAGGDQPQHF
TRBD1	many	14	TRBV6-2/TRBV6-3	TRBJ1-2	TGTGCCAGCAGTTACTCAAGGGGGCGCGATGGCTACACCTTC	CASSYSRGRDGYTF
TRBD1	many	12	TRBV28	TRBJ2-7	TGTGCCAGCAGAACAGACAGGGAGGAGCAGTACTTC	CASRTDREEQYF
TRBD2	-	15	TRBV11-2	TRBJ2-4	TGTGCCAGCAGCTTAGTTACTAGCGGGGTAAACATTCAGTACTTC	CASSLVTSGVNIQYF
-	many	15	TRBV4-2	TRBJ1-1	TGTGCCAGCAGCCACCTCGAGGGGAGGGACACTGAAGCTTTCTTT	CASSHLEGRDTEAFF
-	many	14	TRBV7-8	TRBJ1-1	TGTGCCAGCAGCTTAGTAGGCCTCGAAAGTGAAGCTTTCTTT	CASSLVGLESEAFF
TRBD2	many	14	TRBV27	TRBJ2-7	TGTGCCAGCAGTACTTCATCGGGGGGGTGGCAGCAGTACTTC	CASSTSSGGWQQYF
-	many	13	TRBV10-2	TRBJ1-2	TGCGCCACATCGCCGGGCCTCGACTATGGCTACACCTTC	CATSPGLDYGYTF